A single sample gave rise to the 22 T cell receptor beta chains below, sequenced in a study of cytomegalovirus exposure and HLA in healthy donors. Sequenced by immunoSEQ multiplex PCR; TCRdb stores in-frame clones only, minus some. This table holds roughly 150,000 clones, 80% to 90% found once. Sequences were obtained from PBMCs. The receptors were sampled from a young woman in good health and CMV-seronegative.

This clone showed up just a few times. This rearrangement joins TRBV18 to TRBJ1-4; D perhaps matches TRBD1 (5 bases). Germline V gene sequence: CDR1 KGHSH, CDR2 LQKENI. The length of the CDR3 is 16 residues. V lost 3 bases to trimming and J lost 3 bases, with 14 bases between them. The chain's CDR3 is CASSPREGQANEKLFF. The CDR3 nucleotides are TGTGCCAGCTCACCTCGGGAGGGGCAGGCTAATGAAAAACTGTTTTTT.

The DNA for the CDR3 is TGCGCCAGCAGCTCGACCGGGACTAAAGAGACCCAGTACTTC. It codes for CASSSTGTKETQYF. This rearrangement joins TRBV5-1 to TRBJ2-5; TRBD2 matches 7 bases. Germline CDR1 reads SGHRS; CDR2 reads YFSETQ. The CDR3 consists of 14 residues. V lost 3 bases and J lost 3; bases outside the gene matches: 5.

The chain couples TRBV30 to TRBJ1-3; D possibly corresponds to TRBD1 (6 bases). Per germline, CDR1 GTSNPN and CDR2 SVGIG (reference sequence). This CDR3 is built from 14 residues. Trimming shortened V by 8 bases and J by 0 bases, and 14 bases separated the two germline ends. The CDR3 protein is CAGGGQSSGNTIYF. CDR3 DNA: TGTGCCGGGGGGGGGCAGAGCTCTGGAAACACCATATATTTT.

The J gene is TRBJ2-7, the V gene TRBV15, with D possibly matching TRBD2 (5 bases). The CDR3 contains 15 residues. The germline V and J ends were trimmed by 3 bases and 3 bases, with 15 bases remaining between them. CDR1 is LNHNV, CDR2 YYDKDF, per germline (reference sequence). CDR3 sequence reads: CATSSLGYGDYEQYF. CDR3 DNA: TGTGCCACCAGCAGTTTAGGGTACGGGGACTACGAGCAGTACTTC. Filled out from reference TRBV15 and TRBJ2-7, the complete variable domain reads DAMVIQNPRYQVTQFGKPVTLSCSQTLNHNVMYWYQQKSSQAPKLLFHYYDKDFNNEADTPDNFQSRRPNTSFCFLDIRSPGLGDTAMYLCATSSLGYGDYEQYFGPGTRLTVT.

The chain links TRBV2 to TRBJ1-6; maybe TRBD1 (5 bases). The CDR3 has 16 amino acids. V lost 7 bases and J 6 bases, leaving 19 bases between the germline ends. CDR1 is SNHLY and CDR2 is FYNNEI in the germline V gene. The chain's CDR3 is CASNPGRVFVNSPLHF. The CDR3 nucleotides read TGTGCCAGCAACCCGGGCAGGGTTTTTGTTAATTCACCCCTCCACTTT.

The chain is built from TRBV7-8 and TRBJ2-2, with 8 nucleotides matching TRBD1. This CDR3 has 18 residues. From germline, CDR1 is SGHVS and CDR2 FQNEAQ. V trimming: 5 bases; J trimming: 5 bases; junction bases outside the gene matches: 16. CDR3 sequence: CASSIKSRDRIITGELFF. The CDR3 coding sequence is TGTGCCAGCAGCATCAAATCCCGGGACAGGATTATTACCGGGGAGCTGTTTTTT.

The chain uses TRBV27 and TRBJ1-5; D uncertain. CDR1 and CDR2 (germline): MNHEY, SMNVEV (reference sequence). The CDR3 runs to 14 residues. Trimming took 2 bases from V and 7 from J, leaving 12 bases between them. The CDR3 is CASSLVGSLQPQHF. DNA of the CDR3: TGTGCCAGCAGTTTAGTAGGTTCACTACAGCCCCAGCATTTT.

This clone was counted a few times. V usage is TRBV10-2 and J usage is TRBJ1-2; 8 positions agree with TRBD1. J lost 9 bases, V lost 8 bases, and 5 bases had no gene match. Per the germline V gene, CDR1 is WSHSY and CDR2 is SAAADI. The CDR3 has 11 residues. CDR3 in DNA: TGCGCCAGCGGGAGACAGGGGAGCTACACCTTC. Its protein is CASGRQGSYTF.

In regard to this clone: Germline and junction disagree at one end, which may indicate a read error. This chain joins TRBV2 and TRBJ2-7, with D possibly TRBD1 on 6 matching bases. There are 12 residues in the CDR3. CDR1 and CDR2 (germline): SNHLY, FYNNEI. CDR3 amino acids: CASSPSRQVRSF. CDR3 coding DNA: TGTGCCAGCAGTCCATCTCGACAGGTTCGGAGCTTC.

This clone is a singleton in its sample. The chain has TRBV27 and TRBJ1-2; perhaps TRBD1 as D (6 bases). The germline V gene encodes CDR1 MNHEY and CDR2 SMNVEV (reference sequence). The CDR3 covers 15 residues. The V end lost 0 bases, the J end lost 7 bases, and 15 bases lay between the germline ends. CDR3 region: CASSLSSTGRAGYTF. The CDR3, as DNA: TGTGCCAGCAGTTTATCCTCTACAGGGCGGGCTGGCTACACCTTC.

The chain employs TRBV29-1 and TRBJ2-4; 8 bases fit TRBD1. CDR3 length: 16 residues. J lost 0 bases, V lost 6 bases, and 10 bases had no gene match. In germline, CDR1 is SQVTM, CDR2 ANQGSEA. CDR3: CSVEGQDFLAKNIQYF. CDR3 in DNA: TGCAGCGTAGAGGGACAGGATTTTTTAGCCAAAAACATTCAGTACTTC.

The V and J genes are TRBV30 and TRBJ2-7; tentatively, D is TRBD2 (6 bases). The CDR3 runs 14 residues. From germline, CDR1 is GTSNPN and CDR2 SVGIG (reference sequence). V shed 1 base and J shed 2 bases, with 12 bases lying between them. The CDR3 DNA is TGTGCCTGGAGTGGCGGGATAATCGCCTACGAGCAGTACTTC. This gives the protein CAWSGGIIAYEQYF.

The V gene is TRBV9, the J gene TRBJ1-1, with D perhaps matching TRBD1 (5 bases). CDR3 length: 18 amino acids. Trimming removed 0 bases from V and 1 base from J, with 19 bases in between. Germline values: CDR1 SGDLS, CDR2 YYNGEE. In DNA, the CDR3 is TGTGCCAGCAGCGTAGAAGGAGGGGAGGCAGGAGCGAACACTGAAGCTTTCTTT. Amino acids: CASSVEGGEAGANTEAFF.

The chain couples TRBV5-1 to TRBJ2-1, with TRBD2 as a possible D gene (6 bases). Germline loops: CDR1 SGHRS, CDR2 YFSETQ. The CDR3 loop spans 14 amino acids. V was clipped by 4 bases and J by 6 bases, with 14 bases between them. The CDR3 sequence: CASSLSNSGNEQFF. Here the CDR3 DNA reads TGCGCCAGCAGCCTATCGAATAGCGGCAATGAGCAGTTCTTC.

V and J are TRBV18 and TRBJ2-1, with TRBD2 identical over 9 bases. J was trimmed by 4 bases and V by 1 base; bases with no gene match: 2. The CDR3 consists of 15 residues. Per the germline V gene, CDR1 is KGHSH and CDR2 is LQKENI. CDR3 coding DNA: TGTGCCAGCTCACCACGACTAGCGGATTACAATGAGCAGTTCTTC. This sequence encodes CASSPRLADYNEQFF.

The chain combines TRBV4-1 with TRBJ2-7; a weak D match, TRBD2 (7 bases). The germline V gene encodes CDR1 MGHRA and CDR2 YSYEKL. The CDR3 has 17 residues. With 5 bases removed from V and 3 bases from J, the gap between germline ends came to 23 bases. CDR3 sequence reads: CASSLLGGAQGFYEQYF. The CDR3 bases are TGCGCCAGCAGCTTATTGGGGGGGGCCCAGGGATTCTACGAGCAGTACTTC.

The chain employs TRBV27 and TRBJ1-1; 7 nucleotides agree with TRBD1. Trimming at V came to 7 bases and at J to 10 bases, leaving 21 bases not matched to a gene. The CDR3 has 16 residues. In germline, CDR1 is MNHEY, CDR2 SMNVEV (reference sequence). CDR3 nucleotide sequence: TGTGCCAGCAACTCGGCCCTACAGGGGTTTAAATTAGGAGCTTTCTTT. This codes for CASNSALQGFKLGAFF.

This sequence joins TRBV27 and TRBJ2-1; 7 bases are a match to TRBD2. J was trimmed by 8 bases and V by 2 bases; bases with no gene match: 0. CDR1 MNHEY and CDR2 SMNVEV come from the germline V gene (reference sequence). This CDR3 comprises 12 residues. The CDR3 DNA sequence: TGTGCCAGCAGTTTAGGGGGGGATGAGCAGTTCTTC. Amino acid sequence: CASSLGGDEQFF.

The chain recombines TRBV29-1 with TRBJ2-1; perhaps TRBD2 as D (6 bases). CDR1 and CDR2 (germline): SQVTM, ANQGSEA. Trimming took off 6 bases at V and 2 bases at J, with 17 bases between the two ends. The CDR3 consists of 15 residues. CDR3 region: CSVARGGATYNEQFF. The DNA for the CDR3 is TGCAGCGTCGCTAGGGGAGGTGCTACCTACAATGAGCAGTTCTTC.

The chain combines TRBV19 with TRBJ1-5, with D uncertain. V was clipped by 4 bases and J by 2 bases, with 3 bases between them. This CDR3 spans 12 amino acids. Germline CDR1 reads LNHDA; CDR2 reads SQIVND (reference sequence). CDR3 amino acids: CASSTGNQPQHF. CDR3 coding DNA: TGTGCCAGTAGTACCGGCAATCAGCCCCAGCATTTT.

This clone was counted only a few times. The rearrangement joins TRBV18 to TRBJ1-1, with TRBD1 matching over 7 bases. Germline V gene sequence: CDR1 KGHSH, CDR2 LQKENI. CDR3 size: 13 residues. The V gene end was trimmed by 6 bases and the J gene end by 7 bases; junction bases not matched to a gene: 8. CDR3: CASSHARDSEAFF. The CDR3 nucleotides read TGTGCCAGCTCCCACGCCCGGGACAGTGAAGCTTTCTTT.

This chain uses TRBV4-1 with TRBJ1-1; 7 positions agree with TRBD1. Trimming at V came to 4 bases and at J to 1 base, leaving 3 bases not matched to a gene. The CDR3 consists of 14 residues. Germline V gene data show CDR1 as MGHRA and CDR2 as YSYEKL. This CDR3 reads CASSLGTANTEAFF. The DNA for the CDR3 is TGCGCCAGCAGCCTTGGGACAGCGAACACTGAAGCTTTCTTT.